These 32 T cell receptor beta chains were all obtained from the same sample, sequenced in a study of T cell responses to AZD1222 COVID-19 vaccine. TCRdb's table, derived via immunoSEQ multiplex PCR, lists solely in-frame clones and lacks some. The sample has 130,000 to 150,000 clones; about 82% are singletons. The sample here was peripheral blood, taken 28 days after the second AZD1222 dose. These receptors all stem from an adult who received the AZD1222 COVID-19 vaccine.

The chain links TRBV7-8 to TRBJ2-3; 8 bases align to TRBD1. Trimming cost V 2 bases and J 0 bases; bases outside gene matches: 10. The CDR3 length is 18 residues. Germline lookup yields CDR1 SGHVS and CDR2 FQNEAQ. The CDR3 reads CASSLSGRGLLSTDTQYF. The CDR3 DNA sequence: TGTGCCAGCAGCTTATCGGGCAGGGGGCTTCTAAGCACAGATACGCAGTATTTT.

V is TRBV11-3 and J is TRBJ2-3, with 7 bases identical to TRBD1. This CDR3 region has 13 residues. Germline CDR1 and CDR2: SGHNT and YENEEA. V was pared by 3 bases and J by 4 bases, with 1 base of the junction left unmatched. Here the CDR3 reads CASSFTGADTQYF. For the CDR3, the DNA is TGTGCCAGCAGCTTTACAGGGGCAGATACGCAGTATTTT.

CDR3 bases: TGTGCCTCCAGAGTAGTGGGGGAAGAGACCCAGTACTTC. Protein product: CASRVVGEETQYF. The chain carries TRBV12-3 or TRBV12-4 and TRBJ2-5; tentatively, D is TRBD1 or TRBD2 (5 bases each). Trimming removed 11 bases from V and 3 bases from J, with 16 bases in between. The CDR3 has 13 amino acids.

The chain is built from TRBV2 and TRBJ1-1; the D is unclear. Germline V gene data show CDR1 as SNHLY and CDR2 as FYNNEI. Trimming took off 4 bases at V and 3 bases at J, with 3 bases between the two ends. The CDR3 is 11 amino acids. CDR3 sequence: CASSGDTEAFF. CDR3 nucleotides: TGTGCCAGCAGTGGAGACACTGAAGCTTTCTTT.

The chain links TRBV3-1 (or the pseudogene TRBV3-2) to TRBJ2-1; 7 nucleotides agree with TRBD2. The germline CDR1 and CDR2 sequences are LGHDT and YNNKEL (reference sequence). Unmatched junction bases numbered 4, after V lost 6 bases and J lost 8 bases. The CDR3 contains 12 residues. This chain's CDR3 is CASSWEGYEQFF. CDR3 sequence (DNA): TGTGCCAGCAGTTGGGAGGGGTATGAGCAGTTCTTC.

Concerning this clone: The same CDR3 is also encoded by other DNA sequences in this sample. The chain employs TRBV7-7 and TRBJ2-3, with TRBD2 identical over 9 bases. Per germline, CDR1 SSHAT and CDR2 FNYEAQ (reference sequence). The CDR3 loop spans 15 amino acids. J gave up 3 bases and V 1 base, and 2 bases lay outside the gene matches. The CDR3 nucleotides are TGTGCCAGCAGCTTAGGCGGGGGGGAGACAGATACGCAGTATTTT. Amino acid sequence: CASSLGGGETDTQYF.

The rearrangement links TRBV4-2 to TRBJ1-2, with D hard to call. Germline V gene lookup returns CDR1 LGHNA and CDR2 YNFKEQ. V lost 3 bases and J lost 5, with 7 bases in between. The CDR3 has 12 residues. CDR3 region: CASSQDAYGYTF. As DNA, the CDR3 is TGTGCCAGCAGCCAGGACGCTTATGGCTACACCTTC.

The CDR3: CASSGRVGDQPQHF. Here the CDR3 DNA reads TGTGCCAGCTCAGGCAGGGTGGGGGATCAGCCCCAGCATTTT. The V call is TRBV28, the J call TRBJ1-5, with D perhaps matching TRBD1 (5 bases). The CDR3 runs 14 residues. V gave up 8 bases and J gave up 5 bases, with 16 bases separating them. The germline V gene encodes CDR1 MDHEN and CDR2 SYDVKM.

The chain has TRBV9 and TRBJ2-2; TRBD1 aligns across 8 bases. Unmatched junction bases numbered 6, after V lost 4 bases and J lost 1 base. CDR1 SGDLS and CDR2 YYNGEE come from the germline V gene. The CDR3 has 16 amino acids. The CDR3, as DNA: TGTGCCAGCAGCCCAACCGGGACAGGGAACACCGGGGAGCTGTTTTTT. Encoded protein: CASSPTGTGNTGELFF.

This chain uses TRBV3-1 (or the pseudogene TRBV3-2) with TRBJ2-3, with D unclear. The CDR3 extends over 16 amino acids. Germline-derived CDR1 and CDR2 are LGHDT and YNNKEL (reference sequence). V was clipped by 1 base and J by 2 bases, with 13 bases between them. CDR3 in DNA: TGTGCCAGCAGCCAAGTTGACACTTACCTCACAGATACGCAGTATTTT. Translated, it gives CASSQVDTYLTDTQYF.

The V call is TRBV3-1 (or the pseudogene TRBV3-2), the J call TRBJ2-3; D ambiguous. Trimming took off 4 bases at V and 0 bases at J, with 8 bases between the two ends. The CDR3 contains 14 residues. Germline values: CDR1 LGHDT, CDR2 YNNKEL (reference sequence). The CDR3 DNA reads as TGTGCCAGCAGCCTAGGCGCAAGCACAGATACGCAGTATTTT. Amino acid sequence: CASSLGASTDTQYF.

The CDR3 sequence is CASSLNSGSGETQYF. CDR3 nucleotide sequence: TGCGCCAGCAGCCTAAATAGCGGGAGCGGTGAGACCCAGTACTTC. The genes are TRBV4-1 and TRBJ2-5; 9 nucleotides line up with TRBD2. V was clipped by 4 bases and J by 5 bases; unmatched bases: 8. The germline V gene has CDR1 MGHRA and CDR2 YSYEKL. The CDR3 totals 15 residues.

This chain connects TRBV6-5 to TRBJ2-1, with D unresolved. Between the trimmed V and J ends, which lost 2 bases and 2 bases, there was a span of 7 bases. CDR1 is MNHEY and CDR2 is SVGAGI in the germline V gene. The CDR3 extends over 14 amino acids. The DNA of the CDR3 is TGTGCCAGCAGTTACGGCGTAACCTACAATGAGCAGTTCTTC. It codes for CASSYGVTYNEQFF.

V and J are TRBV12-3 or TRBV12-4 and TRBJ1-2; unclear D gene. V lost 7 bases to trimming and J lost 1 base, with 10 bases between them. This CDR3 region has 13 residues. CDR3 sequence: CASTSDRNYGYTF. As DNA, the CDR3 is TGTGCCAGCACCTCGGACCGTAACTATGGCTACACCTTC.

The gene calls are TRBV30 and TRBJ2-3; 7 bases map to TRBD2. This CDR3 has 14 residues. Trimming took 3 bases from V and 2 from J; bases not matched to a gene: 5. Germline CDR1 reads GTSNPN; CDR2 reads SVGIG (reference sequence). The CDR3 loop is CAWSWGGDTDTQYF. The CDR3 coding sequence is TGTGCCTGGAGCTGGGGGGGGGACACAGATACGCAGTATTTT.

The rearrangement joins TRBV28 to TRBJ2-7; 8 nucleotides agree with TRBD2. There are 16 residues in the CDR3. Germline CDR1 and CDR2: MDHEN and SYDVKM. V lost 7 bases to trimming and J lost 2 bases; unmatched junction nucleotides: 13. The CDR3 bases are TGTGCCAGCATAAAACACCGCGGGGGGCGTGCCTACGAGCAGTACTTC. Protein sequence: CASIKHRGGRAYEQYF. Complete variable domain (other parts from reference TRBV28 and TRBJ2-7): DVKVTQSSRYLVKRTGEKVFLECVQDMDHENMFWYRQDPGLGLRLIYFSYDVKMKEKGDIPEGYSVSREKKERFSLILESASTNQTSMYLCASIKHRGGRAYEQYFGPGTRLTVT.

This chain uses TRBV6-5 with TRBJ1-4; D not certain. The CDR3 runs to 13 residues. Germline V gene lookup returns CDR1 MNHEY and CDR2 SVGAGI. V was shortened by 0 bases and J by 12 bases, with 11 bases between the two germline ends. The chain's CDR3 is CASSYSRGRELFF. The CDR3 DNA follows: TGTGCCAGCAGTTACTCGCGGGGAAGGGAACTGTTTTTT.

The chain joins TRBV10-3 to TRBJ1-1, with D tentatively TRBD1 (5 bases). Per germline, CDR1 ENHRY and CDR2 SYGVKD. V lost 0 bases and J lost 6, with 11 bases in between. The CDR3 contains 14 residues. The DNA for the CDR3 is TGTGCCATCAGTGAGTCGGCAGGGCGCGCTGAAGCTTTCTTT. Translated: CAISESAGRAEAFF.

This clone was seen only a few times. This rearrangement joins TRBV14 to TRBJ1-1, with D possibly matching TRBD1 (5 bases). The length of the CDR3 is 14 residues. CDR1 and CDR2 (germline): SGHDN, FVKESK. V dropped 0 bases and J dropped 11 bases, with 16 bases sitting between them. The CDR3 bases are TGTGCCAGCAGCCAAGAAGAGGGGAGGGCTACGGCTTTCTTT. Its translation is CASSQEEGRATAFF.

The gene calls are TRBV11-3 and TRBJ2-3, with D tentatively TRBD1 or TRBD2 (5 bases each). V was clipped by 5 bases and J by 6 bases, with 18 bases between them. Looked up from germline, CDR1 is SGHNT and CDR2 is YENEEA. The CDR3 sequence is 15 residues long. The CDR3 nucleotides are TGTGCCAGCAGCCTCCGGGGCGACCTCGGGGATACGCAGTATTTT. Its translation is CASSLRGDLGDTQYF.

This clone was counted only a few times. The chain employs TRBV11-2 and TRBJ2-5, with D uncertain. The CDR3 runs 13 residues. The germline gives CDR1 SGHAT, CDR2 FQNNGV. V was pared by 5 bases and J by 4 bases, with 11 bases between. Here the CDR3 DNA reads TGTGCCAGCAGCCCACTGTGGCCAGAGACCCAGTACTTC. Translating gives CASSPLWPETQYF.

The V gene is TRBV3-1 (or the pseudogene TRBV3-2), the J gene TRBJ2-3; 8 bases fit TRBD1. Per germline, CDR1 LGHDT and CDR2 YNNKEL (reference sequence). CDR3 length: 15 amino acids. V lost 1 base to trimming and J lost 5 bases; unmatched junction nucleotides: 5. This CDR3 is CASSQGGRGRDTQYF. Written as DNA, the CDR3 is TGTGCCAGCAGCCAAGGTGGCAGGGGGCGAGATACGCAGTATTTT.

This clone was observed a handful of times. This chain connects TRBV11-2 to TRBJ1-2, with a weak D call TRBD1 (6 bases). The ends were cut back, 8 bases at V and 7 bases at J, with 14 bases in the middle. Germline assignment: CDR1 SGHAT and CDR2 FQNNGV. The CDR3 has 12 residues. The CDR3 loop reads CASQGRGLGYTF. The CDR3 bases are TGTGCCAGCCAGGGGAGGGGACTTGGCTACACCTTC. The full variable domain, rest sourced from reference TRBV11-2 and TRBJ1-2, is EAGVAQSPRYKIIEKRQSVAFWCNPISGHATLYWYQQILGQGPKLLIQFQNNGVVDDSQLPKDRFSAERLKGVDSTLKIQPAKLEDSAVYLCASQGRGLGYTFGSGTRLTVV.

The chain recombines TRBV9 with TRBJ1-2, with D uncertain. This CDR3 region has 12 residues. V lost 10 bases to trimming and J lost 4 bases, with 14 bases between them. Germline V lookup: CDR1 SGDLS, CDR2 YYNGEE. DNA of the CDR3: TGTGCCTCAGGAGTGGGCGCCTATGGCTACACCTTC. Its translation is CASGVGAYGYTF.

V gene TRBV10-1 combines with J gene TRBJ1-5, with D hard to call. Germline CDR1 WNHNN, CDR2 SYGVQD (reference sequence). With 3 bases removed from V and 7 bases from J, the gap between germline ends came to 13 bases. The CDR3 totals 14 residues. This chain's CDR3 is CASSDGRNRQPQHF. The DNA of the CDR3 is TGCGCCAGCAGTGATGGGAGGAATAGGCAGCCCCAGCATTTT.

The V and J genes are TRBV4-1 and TRBJ1-2; 8 bases map to TRBD1. The junction had 6 bases not matched to a gene; V was cut back by 3 bases and J by 6 bases. CDR3 size: 14 residues. Germline CDR1 is MGHRA and CDR2 is YSYEKL. The CDR3 nucleotides read TGCGCCAGCAGCCACCGGACAGGGACAGATGGCTACACCTTC. It encodes CASSHRTGTDGYTF.

This clone showed up just once. The chain is built from TRBV5-4 and TRBJ2-1, with TRBD2 matching 7 bases. This CDR3 has 15 residues. CDR1 and CDR2 (germline): SGHNT, YYREEE (reference sequence). J was trimmed by 4 bases and V by 2 bases; bases with no gene match: 6. The CDR3 bases are TGTGCCAGCAGCTTTGGACTAGAAATGTACAATGAGCAGTTCTTC. The encoded protein is CASSFGLEMYNEQFF.

Of note for this clone: Sequence at one end of the junction differs from germline and may be a read error. This chain joins TRBV7-7 and TRBJ2-7; no reliable D call. The length of the CDR3 is 15 residues. From germline, CDR1 is SSHAT and CDR2 FNYEAQ (reference sequence). The CDR3 reads CASSPTAGLLGKQYF. The CDR3 DNA is TGTGCTAGCAGCCCGACCGCCGGGCTCCTTGGGAAGCAGTACTTC.

The chain links TRBV6-5 to TRBJ2-1; 8 bases map to TRBD1. Unmatched junction bases numbered 6, after V lost 7 bases and J lost 7 bases. From germline, CDR1 is MNHEY and CDR2 SVGAGI. The CDR3 consists of 13 residues. CDR3 amino acids: CASKSGGGNEQFF. The CDR3 DNA is TGTGCCAGCAAATCAGGGGGCGGGAATGAGCAGTTCTTC.

This clone was counted only a few times. The chain carries TRBV5-3 and TRBJ1-2; a possible D gene is TRBD1 (5 bases). TRBV5-3 is reported as an ORF; its role is uncertain. This CDR3 comprises 14 residues. Trimming stripped 4 bases from V and 1 base from J, with 11 bases between. In DNA form, the CDR3 reads TGTGCCAGAAGCGGGGCTATGGGTAACTATGGCTACACCTTC. Its protein is CARSGAMGNYGYTF.

The genes are TRBV7-9 and TRBJ2-7, with D maybe TRBD2 (6 bases). V was cut by 6 bases and J by 12 bases, with 18 bases left in between. The V gene's germline CDR1 is SEHNR and CDR2 FQNEAQ (reference sequence). The CDR3 is 12 amino acids. CDR3 amino acids: CASRARDSSLYF. For the CDR3, the DNA is TGTGCCAGCAGGGCCCGGGACTCCTCGTTGTACTTC. The whole variable domain, filled in from reference TRBV7-9 and TRBJ2-7, reads DTGVSQNPRHKITKRGQNVTFRCDPISEHNRLYWYRQTLGQGPEFLTYFQNEAQLEKSRLLSDRFSAERPKGSFSTLEIQRTEQGDSAMYLCASRARDSSLYFGPGTRLTVT.

In this sample, this clone turned up a few times. This rearrangement joins TRBV2 to TRBJ2-1, with no clear D. Per the germline V gene, CDR1 is SNHLY and CDR2 is FYNNEI. Trimming shortened V by 8 bases and J by 0 bases, and 11 bases separated the two germline ends. The CDR3 loop spans 14 amino acids. CDR3 loop: CASATGRSYNEQFF. CDR3 DNA sequence: TGTGCCAGCGCGACTGGACGCTCCTACAATGAGCAGTTCTTC.